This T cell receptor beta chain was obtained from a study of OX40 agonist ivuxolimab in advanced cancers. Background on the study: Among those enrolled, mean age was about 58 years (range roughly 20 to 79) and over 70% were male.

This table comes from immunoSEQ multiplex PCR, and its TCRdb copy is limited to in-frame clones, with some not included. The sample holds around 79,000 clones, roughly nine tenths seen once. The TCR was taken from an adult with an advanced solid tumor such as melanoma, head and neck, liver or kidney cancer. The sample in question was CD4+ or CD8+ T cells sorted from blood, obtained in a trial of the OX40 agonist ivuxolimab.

As DNA, the CDR3 is TGTGCCAGCTCACCACAATCAGGGCTGGGGAACACCGGGGAGCTGTTTTTT. Protein product: CASSPQSGLGNTGELFF. The V gene is TRBV18, the J gene TRBJ2-2; weak D call: TRBD1 (5 bases). Germline values: CDR1 KGHSH, CDR2 LQKENI. Trimming left V 1 base short and J 1 base short, with 13 bases between. The CDR3 sequence is 17 residues long. The full variable domain, rest sourced from reference TRBV18 and TRBJ2-2, is NAGVMQNPRHLVRRRGQEARLRCSPMKGHSHVYWYRQLPEEGLKFMVYLQKENIIDESGMPKERFSAEFPKEGPSILRIQQVVRGDSAAYFCASSPQSGLGNTGELFFGEGSRLTVL.